This TCR beta chain appears in the sequencing data of a study of blood T cell repertoires in COVID-19. Study-wide background: COVID-19 samples collected from the United States, Italy and Spain covered acute and convalescent phases. Sources were T cells, B-cell-depleted T cells, or PBMCs; the material itself was cDNA or gDNA.

The length of the CDR3 is 15 residues. Germline CDR1 reads LNHDA; CDR2 reads SQIVND (reference sequence). Deletions cut 6 bases from V and 5 bases from J, with 19 bases between. Original data processing: Reference gene primer amplification gave estimated nucleated cell counts. TCRdb's copy holds only in-frame clones and misses some; the assay was immunoSEQ multiplex PCR. The V and J calls and clone size are taken from that table; D and trimming were inferred from the DNA. The table lists approximately 37,000 clones, 85% to 90% of them singletons, with about 9.4% in the top ten. Sequencing was done on a sample of peripheral blood. The J gene is TRBJ1-2, the V gene TRBV19; D possibly corresponds to TRBD1 (6 bases). This TCR was sampled from a man older than 75 with active COVID-19. The CDR3 DNA reads TGTGCCAGTAGCATTCGGGGGGGCCCTGGGTATGGCTACACCTTC. It specifies CASSIRGGPGYGYTF.